The next 32 T cell receptor beta chains were all read from a single sample in a study of blood T cell repertoires in COVID-19. The repertoire was sequenced with immunoSEQ multiplex PCR; TCRdb's copy has only in-frame clones and lacks some. This sample carries over 30,000 clones, about 89% of them seen once, and the ten largest clones take under 7%. Specimen: peripheral blood. These receptors originate from a human donor in a cohort sampled during active COVID-19.

This clone was seen a few times. The V and J genes are TRBV5-1 and TRBJ2-5; 8 positions agree with TRBD1. Losses at the gene ends were 4 bases for V and 4 bases for J; bases not matched to a gene: 9. CDR1 and CDR2 from the germline V gene are SGHRS and YFSETQ. This CDR3 spans 15 amino acids. The chain's CDR3 is CASSPGTGGGETQYF. CDR3 bases: TGCGCCAGCAGCCCAGGGACAGGTGGGGGAGAGACCCAGTACTTC.

This chain uses TRBV27 with TRBJ1-1; D unclear. Trimming took 5 bases from V and 12 from J, leaving 19 bases between them. The V gene's germline CDR1 is MNHEY and CDR2 SMNVEV (reference sequence). This CDR3 is built from 13 residues. The DNA of the CDR3 is TGTGCCAGCAGTATGGGCCTATCTCTTCCAACTTTCTTT. Protein product: CASSMGLSLPTFF.

The rearrangement uses TRBV19 and TRBJ2-2; TRBD1 aligns across 8 bases. V shed 8 bases, J shed 7 bases, and the junction held 12 bases outside the gene matches. The CDR3 is made up of 15 amino acids. Germline loops: CDR1 LNHDA, CDR2 SQIVND (reference sequence). CDR3 amino acids: CASQEQQGASGELFF. CDR3 nucleotides: TGTGCCAGTCAAGAACAGCAGGGGGCTAGCGGGGAGCTGTTTTTT.

This clone was observed once. V usage is TRBV27 and J usage is TRBJ2-7, with a weak D call TRBD2 (6 bases). CDR1 is MNHEY and CDR2 is SMNVEV in the germline V gene (reference sequence). V dropped 5 bases and J dropped 4 bases, with 21 bases sitting between them. The CDR3 sequence is 16 residues long. The CDR3 region has the DNA TGTGCCAGCAGTCTTTTGGTGGGGGGTACAGCTTACGAGCAGTACGTC. The encoded protein is CASSLLVGGTAYEQYV.

The chain employs TRBV19 and TRBJ1-5; maybe TRBD1 (5 bases). V was cut by 7 bases and J by 5 bases, with 9 bases left in between. This CDR3 comprises 12 residues. Germline lookup yields CDR1 LNHDA and CDR2 SQIVND (reference sequence). The CDR3 sequence is CASNQGYQPQHF. CDR3 nucleotide sequence: TGTGCCAGTAATCAGGGTTATCAGCCCCAGCATTTT.

This clone was seen just once. This chain links TRBV4-1 with TRBJ1-3; weak D call: TRBD1 (6 bases). Trimming shortened V by 1 base and J by 4 bases, and 17 bases separated the two germline ends. The CDR3 runs to 17 residues. Germline loops: CDR1 MGHRA, CDR2 YSYEKL. The CDR3 nucleotides read TGCGCCAGCAGCCAAGGGAACAGGGCGCGGGGGGGAAACACCATATATTTT. It yields the protein CASSQGNRARGGNTIYF.

The CDR3 spells CAISGGAIIDTEAFF. The DNA of the CDR3 is TGTGCCATCTCGGGGGGAGCCATCATCGACACTGAAGCTTTCTTT. The chain is built from TRBV10-3 and TRBJ1-1, with a weak D call TRBD1 (5 bases). The V gene lost 8 bases and the J gene lost 3 bases, with 19 bases spanning the gap. This CDR3 spans 15 amino acids. Germline CDR1 and CDR2: ENHRY and SYGVKD.

The rearrangement links TRBV7-2 to TRBJ2-3; 15 positions match TRBD2. Per germline, CDR1 SGHTA and CDR2 FQGNSA. V gave up 5 bases and J gave up 4 bases; unmatched junction bases: 7. The CDR3 length is 17 residues. The CDR3 protein is CASSRGLAGGLSDTQYF. The DNA of the CDR3 is TGTGCCAGCAGCCGTGGACTAGCGGGGGGGCTCTCAGATACGCAGTATTTT. Full variable domain (outside the CDR3, taken from reference TRBV7-2 and TRBJ2-3): GAGVSQSPSNKVTEKGKDVELRCDPISGHTALYWYRQSLGQGLEFLIYFQGNSAPDKSGLPSDRFSAERTGGSVSTLTIQRTQQEDSAVYLCASSRGLAGGLSDTQYFGPGTRLTVL.

CDR3 nucleotides: TGTGCCAGCAGCGGGACAGTACTTTCAGAGACCCAGTACTTC. Translated, it gives CASSGTVLSETQYF. This chain joins TRBV2 and TRBJ2-5; 7 bases match TRBD1. The germline gives CDR1 SNHLY, CDR2 FYNNEI. The V gene end was trimmed by 6 bases and the J gene end by 4 bases; junction bases not matched to a gene: 8. The CDR3 is made up of 14 amino acids.

This chain uses TRBV5-1 with TRBJ2-1; tentatively, D is TRBD2 (5 bases). Germline CDR1 is SGHRS and CDR2 is YFSETQ. V was pared by 0 bases and J by 0 bases, with 7 bases between. This CDR3 comprises 15 residues. CDR3: CASSLAGSSYNEQFF. In DNA form, the CDR3 reads TGCGCCAGCAGCTTGGCGGGGAGCTCCTACAATGAGCAGTTCTTC.

This chain links TRBV11-3 with TRBJ2-2; 9 nucleotides align to TRBD2. Looked up from germline, CDR1 is SGHNT and CDR2 is YENEEA. The CDR3 runs 16 residues. Losses at the gene ends were 5 bases for V and 3 bases for J; bases not matched to a gene: 7. CDR3 DNA sequence: TGTGCCAGCAGCCCGACGCGGGGGGGCGACACCGGGGAGCTGTTTTTT. Translated: CASSPTRGGDTGELFF. The complete variable domain, with remaining parts taken from reference TRBV11-3 and TRBJ2-2, reads EAGVVQSPRYKIIEKKQPVAFWCNPISGHNTLYWYLQNLGQGPELLIRYENEEAVDDSQLPKDRFSAERLKGVDSTLKIQPAELGDSAVYLCASSPTRGGDTGELFFGEGSRLTVL.

This rearrangement joins TRBV5-1 to TRBJ1-4, with D perhaps matching TRBD1 (5 bases). Germline lookup yields CDR1 SGHRS and CDR2 YFSETQ. V was clipped by 1 base and J by 2 bases, with 12 bases between them. The CDR3 contains 16 residues. CDR3 nucleotides: TGCGCCAGCAGCTTGTTTTGGGCAGGGACTAATGAAAAACTGTTTTTT. This sequence encodes CASSLFWAGTNEKLFF.

In the case of this clone: In the same sample, other DNA sequences code for this CDR3. The chain joins TRBV19 to TRBJ2-2; 10 nucleotides agree with TRBD2. From germline, CDR1 is LNHDA and CDR2 SQIVND (reference sequence). The J segment lost 6 bases and the V segment lost 5 bases, leaving 6 bases of the junction unmatched. CDR3 size: 15 residues. CDR3 in amino acids: CASSPRTSGAGELFF. Written as DNA, the CDR3 is TGTGCCAGTAGTCCCAGGACTAGCGGAGCCGGGGAGCTGTTTTTT. The complete variable domain, with remaining parts taken from reference TRBV19 and TRBJ2-2, reads DGGITQSPKYLFRKEGQNVTLSCEQNLNHDAMYWYRQDPGQGLRLIYYSQIVNDFQKGDIAEGYSVSREKKESFPLTVTSAQKNPTAFYLCASSPRTSGAGELFFGEGSRLTVL.

V and J are TRBV19 and TRBJ2-1, with TRBD1 matching 7 bases. Germline-derived CDR1 and CDR2 are LNHDA and SQIVND (reference sequence). This CDR3 is 16 amino acids long. V lost 7 bases and J lost 6; bases outside the gene matches: 15. The CDR3 region has the DNA TGTGCCAGTACCCCAATTACAGGGGAGAGGGGCAATGAGCAGTTCTTC. It encodes CASTPITGERGNEQFF.

The CDR3 bases are TGTGCCAGCAGAACACAGGGTTCCGGGGAGCTGTTTTTT. Protein: CASRTQGSGELFF. This chain links TRBV2 with TRBJ2-2, with D possibly matching TRBD1 (6 bases). Per germline, CDR1 SNHLY and CDR2 FYNNEI. This CDR3 has 13 residues. Trimming left V 6 bases short and J 6 bases short, with 11 bases between.

The V and J genes are TRBV7-3 and TRBJ1-1; TRBD1 might be the D (5 bases). The ends were cut back, 3 bases at V and 0 bases at J, with 8 bases in the middle. Germline CDR1 is SGHTA and CDR2 is FQGTGA. The CDR3 is 14 residues long. DNA for the CDR3: TGTGCCAGCAGCTTTGACAGTCTGAACACTGAAGCTTTCTTT. It translates to CASSFDSLNTEAFF.

The chain couples TRBV6-5 to TRBJ1-2; D is unresolved. Trimming shortened V by 0 bases and J by 4 bases, and 9 bases separated the two germline ends. This CDR3 has 14 residues. The germline gives CDR1 MNHEY, CDR2 SVGAGI. CDR3 loop: CASSYSTEGYGYTF. For the CDR3, the DNA is TGTGCCAGCAGTTACTCGACCGAGGGCTATGGCTACACCTTC.

The chain has TRBV6-5 and TRBJ2-1; TRBD1 agrees at 8 bases. J lost 9 bases, V lost 10 bases, and 14 bases had no gene match. Germline-derived CDR1 and CDR2 are MNHEY and SVGAGI. CDR3 size: 14 residues. CDR3 DNA: TGTGCCACCCGGACCGGGACAGGACTCGGTGAGCAGTTCTTC. Encoded protein: CATRTGTGLGEQFF.

V usage is TRBV7-2 and J usage is TRBJ1-2; D uncertain. This CDR3 contains 16 residues. Germline loops: CDR1 SGHTA, CDR2 FQGNSA. The V end lost 5 bases, the J end lost 4 bases, and 20 bases lay between the germline ends. CDR3 sequence: CASSQGMTPGIYGYTF. The CDR3 DNA sequence: TGTGCCAGCAGCCAAGGGATGACTCCGGGGATCTATGGCTACACCTTC.

This clone turned up a few times. The V call is TRBV27, the J call TRBJ2-2, with TRBD1 matching over 7 bases. CDR3 size: 15 residues. After removal of 4 bases from V and 6 bases from J, the junction contained 8 bases not matched to a gene. CDR1 and CDR2 from the germline V gene are MNHEY and SMNVEV (reference sequence). The CDR3 protein is CASSSPLGQAGELFF. The CDR3 DNA sequence: TGTGCCAGCAGTTCACCCTTAGGACAGGCCGGGGAGCTGTTTTTT.

The chain has TRBV10-3 and TRBJ1-4; tentative D call: TRBD1 (5 bases). From germline, CDR1 is ENHRY and CDR2 SYGVKD. The CDR3 loop spans 14 amino acids. Trimming stripped 3 bases from V and 8 bases from J, with 13 bases between. The CDR3 reads CAISERGLLEKLFF. The DNA for the CDR3 is TGTGCCATCAGTGAAAGGGGATTGCTCGAAAAACTGTTTTTT.

This CDR3 reads CASSDRPSEFSYNEQFF. The CDR3, as DNA: TGTGCCAGCAGTGACCGCCCTAGCGAGTTCTCCTACAATGAGCAGTTCTTC. The chain uses TRBV6-4 and TRBJ2-1, with D perhaps matching TRBD2 (6 bases). Germline CDR1 reads MRHNA; CDR2 reads SNTAGT. V gave up 2 bases and J gave up 0 bases, with 14 bases separating them. This CDR3 has 17 residues.

V usage is TRBV6-5 and J usage is TRBJ1-1, with 9 bases fitting TRBD1. This CDR3 spans 15 amino acids. V gave up 8 bases and J gave up 0 bases; unmatched junction bases: 7. CDR1 is MNHEY, CDR2 SVGAGI, per germline. The chain's CDR3 is CASGMTGGLNTEAFF. The CDR3 region has the DNA TGTGCCAGCGGAATGACAGGGGGTTTGAACACTGAAGCTTTCTTT.

By proportion, this clone is medium-sized. The chain recombines TRBV27 with TRBJ2-1; 12 nucleotides align to TRBD1. This CDR3 region has 17 residues. Germline V gene data show CDR1 as MNHEY and CDR2 as SMNVEV (reference sequence). Trimming took 0 bases from V and 7 from J; bases not matched to a gene: 7. The CDR3 loop is CASSLSPGTGGLNEQFF. CDR3 bases: TGTGCCAGCAGTTTATCCCCCGGGACAGGGGGCCTGAATGAGCAGTTCTTC.

A few counts support this clone. The genes are TRBV5-1 and TRBJ1-6; D unresolved. The CDR3 is 14 amino acids. Trimming pared 0 bases from V and 10 bases from J, leaving 11 bases between. The germline gives CDR1 SGHRS, CDR2 YFSETQ. In DNA form, the CDR3 reads TGCGCCAGCAGCTTGGGCCAGGCTGCGTCACCCCTCCACTTT. It encodes CASSLGQAASPLHF.

The rearrangement links TRBV11-3 to TRBJ2-2; D remains ambiguous. Germline V gene lookup returns CDR1 SGHNT and CDR2 YENEEA. Between the trimmed V and J ends, which lost 2 bases and 6 bases, there was a span of 7 bases. The CDR3 covers 13 residues. The CDR3 region has the DNA TGTGCCAGCAGCTTAATTTTCGCCGGGGAGCTGTTTTTT. It specifies CASSLIFAGELFF.

The chain joins TRBV11-3 to TRBJ2-1; D may be TRBD1 (5 bases). Germline V gene sequence: CDR1 SGHNT, CDR2 YENEEA. The CDR3 is 15 residues long. The V and J ends lost 0 bases and 3 bases respectively, with 9 bases between them. Here the CDR3 DNA reads TGTGCCAGCAGCTTAGATCGACAGAACTACAATGAGCAGTTCTTC. Amino acids: CASSLDRQNYNEQFF.

The V gene is TRBV5-1, the J gene TRBJ2-3; 7 bases fit TRBD1. CDR1 is SGHRS and CDR2 is YFSETQ in the germline V gene. The CDR3 loop spans 17 amino acids. J gave up 0 bases and V 3 bases, and 10 bases lay outside the gene matches. CDR3 sequence: CASSSAGTVVSTDTQYF. Written as DNA, the CDR3 is TGCGCCAGCAGCTCCGCCGGGACAGTAGTTAGCACAGATACGCAGTATTTT.

The chain joins TRBV9 to TRBJ1-1, with 7 bases matching TRBD1. The CDR3 spans 15 residues. CDR1 is SGDLS and CDR2 is YYNGEE in the germline V gene. The J segment lost 0 bases and the V segment lost 4 bases, leaving 6 bases of the junction unmatched. CDR3 DNA: TGTGCCAGCAGCACCATGGGACAGTTGAACACTGAAGCTTTCTTT. Translation: CASSTMGQLNTEAFF.

The chain is built from TRBV21-1 and TRBJ2-1; the table assigns TRBD2, which was not confirmed against the DNA. TRBV21-1 represents a pseudogene. The CDR3 consists of 15 residues. As DNA, the CDR3 is TGTGCCAGCAGCATACTCAGCGGGCCCTACAATGAGCAGTTCTTC. Residues: CASSILSGPYNEQFF.

The rearrangement uses TRBV2 and TRBJ2-1; TRBD2 matches at 8 bases. The CDR3 has 14 amino acids. Unmatched junction bases numbered 9, after V lost 11 bases and J lost 3 bases. The germline CDR1 and CDR2 sequences are SNHLY and FYNNEI. The CDR3 DNA reads TGTGCCGGTCGCCGGGGGGGCATCTACAATGAGCAGTTCTTC. As protein: CAGRRGGIYNEQFF.

The J gene is TRBJ2-3, the V gene TRBV4-3; D may be TRBD2 (6 bases). CDR1 and CDR2 from the germline V gene are LGHNA and YSLEER. Trimming cost V 1 base and J 6 bases, with 17 bases left between them. CDR3 length: 16 amino acids. The CDR3 loop reads CASSQGSAGNDDTQYF. The DNA of the CDR3 is TGCGCCAGCAGCCAAGGGAGCGCGGGGAATGATGATACGCAGTATTTT.